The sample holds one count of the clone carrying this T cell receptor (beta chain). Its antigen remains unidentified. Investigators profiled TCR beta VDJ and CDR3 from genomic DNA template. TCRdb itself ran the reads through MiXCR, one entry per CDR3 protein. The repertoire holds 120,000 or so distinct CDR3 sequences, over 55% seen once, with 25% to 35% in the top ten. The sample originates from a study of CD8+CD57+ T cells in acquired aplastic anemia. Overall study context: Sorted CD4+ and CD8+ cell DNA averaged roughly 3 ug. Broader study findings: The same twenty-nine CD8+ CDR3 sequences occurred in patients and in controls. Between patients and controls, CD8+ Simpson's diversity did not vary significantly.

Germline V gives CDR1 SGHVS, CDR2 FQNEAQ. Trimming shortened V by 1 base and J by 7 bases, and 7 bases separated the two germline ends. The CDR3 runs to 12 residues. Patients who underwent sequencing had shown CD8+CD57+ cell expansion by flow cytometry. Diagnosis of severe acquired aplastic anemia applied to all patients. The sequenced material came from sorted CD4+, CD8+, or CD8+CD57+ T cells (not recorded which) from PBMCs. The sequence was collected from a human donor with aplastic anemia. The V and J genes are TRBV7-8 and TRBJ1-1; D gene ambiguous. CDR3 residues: CASSLGDIEAFF. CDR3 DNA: TGTGCCAGCAGCTTAGGGGATATTGAAGCTTTCTTT. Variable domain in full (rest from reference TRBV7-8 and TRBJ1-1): GAGVSQSPRYKVAKRGQDVALRCDPISGHVSLFWYQQALGQGPEFLTYFQNEAQLDKSGLPSDRFFAERPEGSVSTLKIQRTQQEDSAVYLCASSLGDIEAFFGQGTRLTVV.